A single T cell receptor (beta chain) is shown here with its context. What it recognizes is unknown. Noted treatment: oral pan-JAK inhibitor, 5-10 mg twice daily. After isolation, RNA underwent reverse transcription to generate cDNA as the sequencing template. Clones were sequenced by immunoSEQ multiplex PCR, and TCRdb holds only the in-frame ones, with some missing. This table holds around 100,000 clones, about 70% found once. This entry belongs to a study of CD8+ T cells in alopecia areata. Study at large: Severity among treated patients was scored by the percentage of scalp area affected.

Germline V lookup: CDR1 ENHRY, CDR2 SYGVKD. This CDR3 comprises 12 residues. Notes on the study in general: Only one nonresponder was present, which leaves the link between baseline CD8+ expansion and response uncertain.

This chain links TRBV10-3 with TRBJ1-1; 7 positions match TRBD1. The specimen was CD8+ T cells sorted from blood, collected around week 44, from a patient treated with tofacitinib. This sequence originates from a human donor with alopecia areata. CDR3 residues: CATGDGGTEAFF. The CDR3 coding sequence is TGTGCTACAGGGGACGGGGGAACTGAAGCTTTCTTT.